These 10 T cell receptor beta chains came from one sample sequenced in a study of T cells after yellow fever vaccination. TCRdb used MiXCR to reprocess the 5' RACE reads, holding one entry per CDR3 protein. In the table there are about 580,000 distinct CDR3 sequences, roughly a sixth of which are singletons. Sample: PBMCs, taken around 5 days after the first yellow fever vaccination. All receptors derive from a young man who received the YFV17D yellow fever vaccine.

This clonotype was counted between two and nine times. CDR3 coding DNA: TGTGCCAGCAGCGTAGGTCTAGCAGGGCTGGAGACCCAGTACTTC. Residues: CASSVGLAGLETQYF. This chain connects TRBV9 to TRBJ2-5; D is possibly TRBD1 or TRBD2 (5 bases each). There are 15 residues in the CDR3. V dropped 0 bases and J dropped 5 bases, with 14 bases sitting between them. Per germline, CDR1 SGDLS and CDR2 YYNGEE.

This clonotype was counted between two and nine times. The V gene is TRBV10-3, the J gene TRBJ2-3, with D possibly TRBD2 on 6 matching bases. Germline V CDR1 and CDR2: ENHRY, SYGVKD. The CDR3 spans 15 residues. Trimming removed 3 bases at V and 2 bases at J, with 12 bases between. CDR3 in amino acids: CAISDRRGLTDTQYF. The CDR3, as DNA: TGTGCCATCAGTGATAGGCGGGGTCTCACAGATACGCAGTATTTT.

The chain carries TRBV6-5 and TRBJ2-1; D might be TRBD2 (5 bases). CDR3 length: 18 amino acids. Germline-derived CDR1 and CDR2 are MNHEY and SVGAGI. V lost 0 bases and J lost 3, with 18 bases in between. As DNA, the CDR3 is TGTGCCAGCAGTTACTCCCCCCGAGCGGAGTTAAGCTACAATGAGCAGTTCTTC. It codes for CASSYSPRAELSYNEQFF.

In its sample, this clonotype was seen a few times. The chain carries TRBV7-9 and TRBJ2-7; D is ambiguous. V was trimmed by 2 bases and J by 3 bases, leaving 11 bases between them. The CDR3 totals 14 residues. Looked up from germline, CDR1 is SEHNR and CDR2 is FQNEAQ (reference sequence). The CDR3 sequence: CASSLIGGSYEQYF. CDR3 nucleotide sequence: TGTGCCAGCAGCTTAATTGGTGGCAGCTACGAGCAGTACTTC.

This chain joins TRBV4-2 and TRBJ2-1; 10 nucleotides line up with TRBD2. J lost 5 bases, V lost 0 bases, and 7 bases had no gene match. The length of the CDR3 is 17 residues. CDR1 LGHNA and CDR2 YNFKEQ come from the germline V gene. The CDR3 region has the DNA TGTGCCAGCAGCCAAGAGGGACTAGCGCCCGGCGACAATGAGCAGTTCTTC. This encodes CASSQEGLAPGDNEQFF.

J is TRBJ2-3 and V is TRBV24-1, with TRBD2 matching over 14 bases. This CDR3 spans 17 amino acids. Trimming took 7 bases from V and 4 from J; bases not matched to a gene: 9. The V gene's germline CDR1 is KGHDR and CDR2 SFDVKD. CDR3 residues: CATRPGLAGVDADTQYF. For the CDR3, the DNA is TGTGCCACCAGACCGGGACTAGCGGGGGTTGACGCAGATACGCAGTATTTT.

V is TRBV20-1 and J is TRBJ1-1; D unclear. Per germline, CDR1 DFQATT and CDR2 SNEGSKA (reference sequence). The V gene lost 6 bases and the J gene lost 4 bases, with 12 bases spanning the gap. The CDR3 totals 12 residues. DNA of the CDR3: TGCAGTGCCAACGGGCTAGTCACTGAAGCTTTCTTT. The encoded protein is CSANGLVTEAFF.

The V gene is TRBV4-3, the J gene TRBJ2-1; TRBD2 matches 12 bases. Germline V gene sequence: CDR1 LGHNA, CDR2 YSLEER. The CDR3 is 15 amino acids. J was trimmed by 8 bases and V by 2 bases; bases with no gene match: 4. The CDR3 sequence is CASSQRLAGVYEQFF. CDR3 in DNA: TGCGCCAGCAGCCAAAGACTAGCGGGGGTCTATGAGCAGTTCTTC.

Only a few counts were recorded for this clonotype. J is TRBJ2-5 and V is TRBV4-1, with 12 bases identical to TRBD2. The CDR3 has 15 amino acids. Per the germline V gene, CDR1 is MGHRA and CDR2 is YSYEKL. V gave up 5 bases and J gave up 5 bases; unmatched junction bases: 6. For the CDR3, the DNA is TGCGCCAGCAGCTACAGACTAGCGGGGGTGGAGACCCAGTACTTC. Translation gives CASSYRLAGVETQYF.

This chain links TRBV7-2 with TRBJ2-7; 11 bases line up with TRBD2. The trim removed 3 bases at V and 5 bases at J, leaving 9 bases unmatched. Germline CDR1 is SGHTA and CDR2 is FQGNSA. There are 16 residues in the CDR3. CDR3 protein: CASSFRLAGFRDEQYF. CDR3 coding DNA: TGTGCCAGCAGCTTTAGACTAGCGGGGTTTAGGGACGAGCAGTACTTC.